A single sample gave rise to the 8 T cell receptor beta chains below, sequenced in a study of blood T cell repertoires in COVID-19. Libraries were prepared by immunoSEQ multiplex PCR; TCRdb keeps only in-frame clonotypes and omits some of them. Of about half a million clones in the sample, 80% to 90% were seen once. The sequenced material came from peripheral blood. The receptors here all came from a human donor in a cohort sampled during active COVID-19.

V is TRBV7-2 and J is TRBJ1-2, with D tentatively TRBD1 (6 bases). The germline V gene has CDR1 SGHTA and CDR2 FQGNSA. Trimming shortened V by 1 base and J by 4 bases, and 13 bases separated the two germline ends. The CDR3 totals 15 residues. This chain's CDR3 is CASSLGGGLVYGYTF. The CDR3 DNA reads TGTGCCAGCAGCTTAGGAGGGGGACTAGTCTATGGCTACACCTTC.

The chain recombines TRBV9 with TRBJ2-1, with D possibly being TRBD2 (6 bases). The CDR3 contains 16 residues. With 0 bases removed from V and 7 bases from J, the gap between germline ends came to 17 bases. CDR1 and CDR2 (germline): SGDLS, YYNGEE. CDR3 in amino acids: CASSVDVGGGLNEQFF. CDR3 in DNA: TGTGCCAGCAGCGTAGACGTGGGGGGAGGTTTGAATGAGCAGTTCTTC. Combining the CDR3 with reference TRBV9 and TRBJ2-1 gives the whole variable domain DSGVTQTPKHLITATGQRVTLRCSPRSGDLSVYWYQQSLDQGLQFLIQYYNGEERAKGNILERFSAQQFPDLHSELNLSSLELGDSALYFCASSVDVGGGLNEQFFGPGTRLTVL.

This chain connects TRBV14 to TRBJ1-4; unclear D gene. V gave up 0 bases and J gave up 13 bases, with 12 bases separating them. Germline CDR1 reads SGHDN; CDR2 reads FVKESK. The CDR3 is 13 residues long. The CDR3 DNA is TGTGCCAGCAGCCAAGATCGACGGGGTGGACTGTTTTTT. Translated: CASSQDRRGGLFF.

The V gene is TRBV19, the J gene TRBJ1-3; D not certain. CDR1 LNHDA and CDR2 SQIVND come from the germline V gene (reference sequence). Trimming left V 3 bases short and J 6 bases short, with 6 bases between. This CDR3 spans 12 amino acids. CDR3 nucleotide sequence: TGTGCCAGTAGTATCCAACAAAACACCATATATTTT. This sequence encodes CASSIQQNTIYF. Together with reference TRBV19 and TRBJ1-3, the CDR3 gives the full variable domain: DGGITQSPKYLFRKEGQNVTLSCEQNLNHDAMYWYRQDPGQGLRLIYYSQIVNDFQKGDIAEGYSVSREKKESFPLTVTSAQKNPTAFYLCASSIQQNTIYFGEGSWLTVV.

V and J are TRBV11-2 and TRBJ1-6; TRBD1 matches at 7 bases. The CDR3 loop spans 15 amino acids. V lost 2 bases and J lost 10; bases outside the gene matches: 8. Per the germline V gene, CDR1 is SGHAT and CDR2 is FQNNGV. CDR3 protein: CASSLQGGYVSPLHF. DNA of the CDR3: TGTGCCAGCAGCTTACAAGGGGGCTATGTCTCACCCCTCCACTTT.

The chain is built from TRBV19 and TRBJ2-7; 12 bases fit TRBD2. CDR3 size: 15 residues. Germline CDR1 and CDR2: LNHDA and SQIVND (reference sequence). V shed 3 bases, J shed 3 bases, and the junction held 3 bases outside the gene matches. The CDR3 here is CASSMGLAGLYEQYF. In nucleotides, the CDR3 is TGTGCCAGTAGTATGGGACTAGCGGGCCTCTACGAGCAGTACTTC.

The rearrangement uses TRBV6-5 and TRBJ2-5; no firm D call. V gave up 10 bases and J gave up 7 bases, with 16 bases separating them. This CDR3 contains 12 residues. Per germline, CDR1 MNHEY and CDR2 SVGAGI. The CDR3 sequence is CATQQRPGTQYF. The CDR3 region has the DNA TGTGCCACTCAACAACGCCCAGGGACCCAGTACTTC.

Only a few counts were recorded for this clone. The chain is built from TRBV30 and TRBJ2-3, with 9 positions matching TRBD2. Trimming cost V 2 bases and J 6 bases; bases outside gene matches: 6. CDR1 is GTSNPN, CDR2 SVGIG, per germline (reference sequence). The CDR3 contains 14 residues. The CDR3 sequence is CAWSKPSGIDTQYF. Here the CDR3 DNA reads TGTGCCTGGAGTAAGCCTAGCGGGATTGATACGCAGTATTTT.